Included here is one T cell receptor beta chain sequence, with context. Cohort assignment relied on participant-reported clinical history. In the original workflow: Estimated nucleated cell counts came from reference gene primer amplification. Data came from immunoSEQ multiplex PCR; TCRdb stores just in-frame clones and leaves some out. V, J and clone size are those of that table, while D and trimming were read from the DNA. The sample includes some 190,000 clones, 89% seen only once; the top ten take approximately 2.1%. V shed 1 base and J shed 2 bases, with 8 bases lying between them. The CDR3 totals 15 residues. Germline V gene data show CDR1 as SGHDN and CDR2 as FVKESK. The data derive from a study of blood T cell repertoires in COVID-19.

The chain is built from TRBV14 and TRBJ1-4; perhaps TRBD1 as D (6 bases). The origin of this receptor is a middle-aged woman with acute COVID-19. Sequencing was done on a sample of PBMCs or T cells enriched from blood (not recorded which). This CDR3 reads CASSQGGLTNEKLFF. In nucleotides, the CDR3 is TGTGCCAGCAGCCAAGGGGGGCTTACTAATGAAAAACTGTTTTTT.